The T cell receptor beta chain described here comes from a study of blood T cells in healthy people across ages. In regard to this clonotype: Being one base from a much bigger clone, this may be a read error.

Germline CDR1 MNHEY, CDR2 SVGAGI. V lost 5 bases to trimming and J lost 4 bases; unmatched junction nucleotides: 13. The CDR3 loop spans 16 amino acids. A second PCR of about 7 to 11 cycles used a sample-barcoded 5' primer and a J-beta primer mix. With 12 random nucleotides, a template-switch adaptor tagged each individual cDNA molecule. TCRdb analysed the 5' RACE reads with MiXCR anew, one entry per CDR3 protein. The sample contains over a million distinct CDR3 sequences, 59% of which appear only once. The sequence was obtained from a young man in good health. Sequencing used blood. The V and J genes are TRBV6-5 and TRBJ2-7; 8 nucleotides match TRBD1. The CDR3 DNA is TGTGCCAGCAGTAGTGGAGCCGGACAGGGATGGTACGAGCAGTACTTC. Translation gives CASSSGAGQGWYEQYF.